This TCR beta chain was captured in a study of blood T cell repertoires in COVID-19. Study context: Acute-phase and convalescent COVID-19 samples originated in the United States, Italy and Spain. The analysed material was cDNA or gDNA that came from T cells, B-cell-depleted T cells, or PBMCs.

Only a few counts were recorded for this clone. Under the authors' procedure: Quantification of nucleated cells was approximated via reference gene primer amplification. TCRdb's table, derived via immunoSEQ multiplex PCR, lists solely in-frame clones and lacks some. V and J calls and clone size follow that table, whereas D and trimming were derived from the DNA. The sample includes roughly 150,000 clones, more than 70% seen only once; the top ten take 15% to 20%. Specimen: peripheral blood. This receptor was identified in a woman in her 70s who had recovered from COVID-19.

In DNA form, the CDR3 reads TGTGCCAGCTCACGGGGCCAAGAGTCCAATGAGCAGTTCTTC. Its translation: CASSRGQESNEQFF. The gene calls are TRBV18 and TRBJ2-1; possible D gene TRBD1, 5 bases. V shed 4 bases and J shed 6 bases, with 13 bases lying between them. CDR1 is KGHSH and CDR2 is LQKENI in the germline V gene. CDR3 size: 14 residues.